This is a list of T cell receptor beta chains from one sample in a study of cytomegalovirus exposure and HLA in healthy donors. Sequenced by immunoSEQ multiplex PCR; TCRdb stores in-frame clones only, minus some. The table lists 140,000 to 150,000 clones, about 75% of them singletons. Sequenced: PBMCs. The receptors were gathered from a man aged 55 to 70 in good health and CMV-seronegative. Each CDR3 is given with its conserved first and last residue. A D gene is named only where the DNA matches it firmly. Clone size, where shown, is once, few, many, or a class for clones that have expanded.

NA	TRBV29-1	NA	TRBJ2-4	TGCAGCGTTGAAGGGCAGGGCGGTGACATTCAGTACTTC	CSVEGQGGDIQYF
NA	TRBV6-1	NA	TRBJ2-1	TGTGCCAGCAGTGATCTCGGTATAGCTCTGTTCTTC	CASSDLGIALFF
TRBD2	TRBV5-1	NA	TRBJ2-1	TGCGCCAGCAGCTTGGAGGCGGGAGCAGATCTGGGGGAGCAGTTCTTC	CASSLEAGADLGEQFF
NA	TRBV5-4	once	TRBJ2-1	TGTGCCAGCAGCTTGGCCCAGGGGGGATACAATGAGCAGTTCTTC	CASSLAQGGYNEQFF
TRBD2	TRBV7-9	NA	TRBJ2-1	TGTGCCAGCAGCTCTATTAGCGGGGGGTCTTACAATGAGCAGTTCTTC	CASSSISGGSYNEQFF
TRBD1	TRBV2	NA	TRBJ1-2	TGTGCCAGCAGCATACTAACAGGGGATCGAGGCTACACCTTC	CASSILTGDRGYTF
TRBD2	TRBV27	once	TRBJ2-5	TGTGCCAGCAGTTTATCTCATAGCGGGAGGGCCTACCAAGAGACCCAGTACTTC	CASSLSHSGRAYQETQYF
NA	TRBV10-1	NA	TRBJ2-7	TGCGCCAGCAGTGAGTCGGGGACTTCCTACGAGCAGTACTTC	CASSESGTSYEQYF
NA	TRBV5-1	NA	TRBJ2-5	TGCGCCAGCAGCTTGGCCGGTAACCAAGAGACCCAGTACTTC	CASSLAGNQETQYF
NA	TRBV6-6	NA	TRBJ2-1	TGTGCCAGCAGTTACAGTGGCGGGATGGGCGGTGAGCAGTTCTTC	CASSYSGGMGGEQFF
NA	TRBV7-3	NA	TRBJ2-3	TGTGCCAGCAGCCCTTTGGGGGACGGGGGAGCGGATACGCAGTATTTT	CASSPLGDGGADTQYF
TRBD1	TRBV7-3	NA	TRBJ2-3	TGTGCCAGCAGCTCGGGAATAGACAGGGTGGCAGATACGCAGTATTTT	CASSSGIDRVADTQYF
NA	TRBV7-2	NA	TRBJ2-2	TGTGCCAGCAGCCAAACAGGGTACACCGGGGAGCTGTTTTTT	CASSQTGYTGELFF
NA	TRBV6-1	NA	TRBJ1-5	TGTGCCAGCAGAGAGACAGCTTCTCAGCCCCAGCATTTT	CASRETASQPQHF
NA	TRBV4-1	NA	TRBJ1-2	TGCGCCAGCAGCCAAGCCGGGCGGAGGGGCTACACCTTC	CASSQAGRRGYTF
TRBD2	TRBV28	once	TRBJ2-5	TGTGCCAGCAGTCCTAGCGGGAGCCATGGAGAGACCCAGTACTTC	CASSPSGSHGETQYF
NA	TRBV2	NA	TRBJ1-1	TGTGCCAGCACCAGGAGGGTTCTCACTGAAGCTTTCTTT	CASTRRVLTEAFF
NA	TRBV2	few	TRBJ1-5	TGTGCCAGCAGTGAGGGGGCTCTCAATCAGCCCCAGCATTTT	CASSEGALNQPQHF
NA	TRBV7-8	NA	TRBJ2-7	TGTGCCAGCAGCCAAAGAGGGCTCCACCGACTACGAGAGCAGTACTTC	CASSQRGLHRLREQYF
TRBD1	TRBV28	NA	TRBJ1-5	TGTGCCAGCAGTTTACACAGGGGGATGAGCAATCAGCCCCAGCATTTT	CASSLHRGMSNQPQHF
TRBD2	TRBV10-2	NA	TRBJ2-7	TGCGCCAGCAGTGAGGGAATAGCGGGATCGGGGCACGAGCAGTACTTC	CASSEGIAGSGHEQYF
TRBD1	TRBV19	NA	TRBJ2-5	TGTGCCAGTAGTACCCAGACAGGGCACGAGACCCAGTACTTC	CASSTQTGHETQYF
NA	TRBV6-5	NA	TRBJ1-2	TGTGCCAGCGGGCAGAGAAACTATGGCTACACCTTC	CASGQRNYGYTF
TRBD1	TRBV2	NA	TRBJ2-2	TGTGCCAGCAGTGGGGACAGTCCCTCGAACACCGGGGAGCTGTTTTTT	CASSGDSPSNTGELFF
TRBD1	TRBV30	NA	TRBJ2-7	TGTGCCTGGGGGCGACAGGGTGCCTACGAGCAGTACTTC	CAWGRQGAYEQYF
NA	TRBV5-8	NA	TRBJ1-2	TGTGCCAGCAGCCCCGACAGGAACTTCATCTATGGCTACACCTTC	CASSPDRNFIYGYTF
NA	TRBV28	NA	TRBJ2-5	TGTGCCAGCAGTCCCCCGACAGGGACTGGAGAGACCCAGTACTTC	CASSPPTGTGETQYF
NA	TRBV7-2	NA	TRBJ2-3	TGTGCCAGCAGCTTCCCGGGCACAGATACGCAGTATTTT	CASSFPGTDTQYF
TRBD2	TRBV6-5	NA	TRBJ2-7	TGTGCCAGCAGTTACGTAGCGGGAGGACTCTACGAGCAGTACTTC	CASSYVAGGLYEQYF
TRBD1	TRBV10-3	NA	TRBJ1-5	TGTGCCATCAGTCCGGGACAGGGTAGCAATCAGCCCCAGCATTTT	CAISPGQGSNQPQHF
NA	TRBV9	NA	TRBJ1-1	TGTGCCAGCAGCGTTGTCACAGGGGAAGCTTTCTTT	CASSVVTGEAFF
NA	TRBV6-6	NA	TRBJ1-2	TGTGCCAGCAGTTCCCCGGACATCACCTATGGCTACACCTTC	CASSSPDITYGYTF
NA	TRBV30	few	TRBJ2-1	TGTGCCTGTCAATACGAGGGTGAGCAGTTCTTC	CACQYEGEQFF
TRBD2	TRBV6-5	NA	TRBJ2-3	TGTGCCAGCAGTTACTCGAGCGGGGTAGCCACAGATACGCAGTATTTT	CASSYSSGVATDTQYF
NA	TRBV4-3	NA	TRBJ1-1	TGCGCCAGCAGCCAAGATCAGGGGCTCATGGCTTTCTTT	CASSQDQGLMAFF
NA	TRBV28	NA	TRBJ1-1	TGTGCCAGCACCTCCTTTGGTGGAGGGCCTGAAGCTTTCTTT	CASTSFGGGPEAFF
TRBD1	TRBV5-1	NA	TRBJ1-3	TGCGCCAGCAGCCCGGGGACAGCTGGAAACACCATATATTTT	CASSPGTAGNTIYF
NA	TRBV30	NA	TRBJ1-1	TGTGCCTGGAGTGTACTGGGGCTCACTGAAGCTTTCTTT	CAWSVLGLTEAFF
NA	TRBV7-9	few	TRBJ2-1	TGTGCCAGCAGCTGGGCAGGGTCGGGCAATGAGCAGTTCTTC	CASSWAGSGNEQFF
NA	TRBV28	NA	TRBJ2-4	TGTGCCAGCAGTTTATTGCCAGGGATTTATTTAGCCAAAAACATTCAGTACTTC	CASSLLPGIYLAKNIQYF
TRBD1	TRBV28	NA	TRBJ1-6	TGTGCCAGCAGGGGGACAGGTAATTCACCCCTCCACTTT	CASRGTGNSPLHF
TRBD2	TRBV19	NA	TRBJ2-5	TGTGCCAGTAGTATAGGGCTAGCGGATCAAGAGACCCAGTACTTC	CASSIGLADQETQYF
TRBD1	TRBV18	NA	TRBJ2-2	TGTGCCAGCTCACCACTGCCGGGACAGGGCTCCGGGGAGCTGTTTTTT	CASSPLPGQGSGELFF